This TCR beta chain stems from a study of beta chain features in type 1 diabetes. Notes on the study in general: Cells carrying high TCR expression could end up over-represented when cDNA is sequenced.

What was sequenced were expressed TCRB transcripts, since all of the isolated RNA had been reverse transcribed. This table comes from immunoSEQ multiplex PCR, and its TCRdb copy is limited to in-frame clones, with some not included. The sample records approximately 330,000 clones, roughly 9.6% being singletons. Each of the sorted populations had a purity greater than 95%. This clone was counted between two and nine times. Its target is unknown. Germline trimming cut 3 bases from V and 2 bases from J; bases unmatched to any gene: 1. There are 13 residues in the CDR3. Germline V gene sequence: CDR1 SGHRS, CDR2 YFSETQ.

The specimen was naive CD4+ T cells from blood. The TCR originated in a woman aged 25 to 39 in good health. This rearrangement joins TRBV5-1 to TRBJ1-2, with 7 nucleotides matching TRBD1. In DNA, the CDR3 is TGCGCCAGCAGCTCGGGACAGAACTATGGCTACACCTTC. It encodes CASSSGQNYGYTF.